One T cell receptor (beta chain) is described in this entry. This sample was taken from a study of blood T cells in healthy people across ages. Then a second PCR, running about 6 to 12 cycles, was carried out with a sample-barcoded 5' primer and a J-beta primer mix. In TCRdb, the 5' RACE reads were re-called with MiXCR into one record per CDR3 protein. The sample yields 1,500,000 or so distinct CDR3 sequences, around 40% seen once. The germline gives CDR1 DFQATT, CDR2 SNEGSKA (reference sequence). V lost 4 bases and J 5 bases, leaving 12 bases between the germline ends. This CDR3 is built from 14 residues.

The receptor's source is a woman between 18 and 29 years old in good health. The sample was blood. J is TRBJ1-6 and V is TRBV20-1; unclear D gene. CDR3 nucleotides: TGCAGTGCTATTAGAACGGTTAATAATTCACCCCTCCACTTT. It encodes CSAIRTVNNSPLHF.